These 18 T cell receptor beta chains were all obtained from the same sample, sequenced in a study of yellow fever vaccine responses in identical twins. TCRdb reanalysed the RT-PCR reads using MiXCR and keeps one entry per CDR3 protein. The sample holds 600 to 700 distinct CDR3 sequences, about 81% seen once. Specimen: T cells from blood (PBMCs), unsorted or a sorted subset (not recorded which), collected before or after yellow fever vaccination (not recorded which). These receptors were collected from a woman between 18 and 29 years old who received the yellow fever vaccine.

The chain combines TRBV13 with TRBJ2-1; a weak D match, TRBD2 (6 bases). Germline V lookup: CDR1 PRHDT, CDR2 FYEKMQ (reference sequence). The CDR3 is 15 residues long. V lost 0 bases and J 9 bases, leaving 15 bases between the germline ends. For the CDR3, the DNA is TGTGCCAGCAGCTTAGGGTTGGACTATTTGGTTGAGCAGTTCTTC. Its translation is CASSLGLDYLVEQFF.

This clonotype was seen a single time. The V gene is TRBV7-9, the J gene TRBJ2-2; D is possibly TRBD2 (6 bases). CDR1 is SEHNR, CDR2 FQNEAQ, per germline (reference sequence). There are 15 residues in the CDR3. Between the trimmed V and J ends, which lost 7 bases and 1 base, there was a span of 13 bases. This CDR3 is CASTSPGLNTGELFF. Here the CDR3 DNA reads TGTGCCAGCACTTCCCCGGGACTGAACACCGGGGAGCTGTTTTTT.

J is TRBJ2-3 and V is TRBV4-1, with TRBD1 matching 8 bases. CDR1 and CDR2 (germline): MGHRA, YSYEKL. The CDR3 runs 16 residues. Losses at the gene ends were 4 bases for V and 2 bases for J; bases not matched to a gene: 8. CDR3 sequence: CASSRPDRVVTDTQYF. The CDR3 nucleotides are TGCGCCAGCAGCCGCCCGGACAGGGTCGTCACAGATACGCAGTATTTT.

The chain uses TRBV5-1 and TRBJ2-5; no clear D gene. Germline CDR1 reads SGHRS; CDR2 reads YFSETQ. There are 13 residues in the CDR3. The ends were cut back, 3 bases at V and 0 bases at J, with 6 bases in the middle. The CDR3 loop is CASSSEYQETQYF. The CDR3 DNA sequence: TGCGCCAGCAGCTCTGAGTACCAAGAGACCCAGTACTTC. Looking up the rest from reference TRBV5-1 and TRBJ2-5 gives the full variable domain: KAGVTQTPRYLIKTRGQQVTLSCSPISGHRSVSWYQQTPGQGLQFLFEYFSETQRNKGNFPGRFSGRQFSNSRSEMNVSTLELGDSALYLCASSSEYQETQYFGPGTRLLVL.

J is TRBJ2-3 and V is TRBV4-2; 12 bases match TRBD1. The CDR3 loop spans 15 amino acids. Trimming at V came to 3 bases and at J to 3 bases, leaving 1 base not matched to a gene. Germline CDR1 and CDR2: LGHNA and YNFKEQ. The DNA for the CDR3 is TGTGCCAGCAGCCAGGGACAGGGGGCGACAGATACGCAGTATTTT. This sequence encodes CASSQGQGATDTQYF.

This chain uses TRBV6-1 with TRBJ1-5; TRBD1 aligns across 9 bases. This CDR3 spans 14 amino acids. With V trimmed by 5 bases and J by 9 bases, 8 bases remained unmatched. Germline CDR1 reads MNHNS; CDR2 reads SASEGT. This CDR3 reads CASSTTGGDRPQHF. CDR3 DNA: TGTGCCAGCAGTACCACAGGGGGCGATCGGCCCCAGCATTTT.

CDR3 sequence reads: CTSSHPTGQPQHF. The CDR3, as DNA: TGCACCAGCAGCCATCCAACAGGGCAGCCCCAGCATTTT. The chain is built from TRBV1 and TRBJ1-5; no DNA check was done on the table's D call, TRBD1. TRBV1 is an annotated pseudogene. The CDR3 has 13 amino acids.

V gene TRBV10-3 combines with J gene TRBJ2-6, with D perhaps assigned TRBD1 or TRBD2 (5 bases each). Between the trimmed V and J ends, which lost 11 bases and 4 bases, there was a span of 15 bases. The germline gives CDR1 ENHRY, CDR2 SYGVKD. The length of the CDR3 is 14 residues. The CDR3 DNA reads TGTGCCTTAACGCAAGGGGACGGGGCCAACGTCCTGACTTTC. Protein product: CALTQGDGANVLTF.

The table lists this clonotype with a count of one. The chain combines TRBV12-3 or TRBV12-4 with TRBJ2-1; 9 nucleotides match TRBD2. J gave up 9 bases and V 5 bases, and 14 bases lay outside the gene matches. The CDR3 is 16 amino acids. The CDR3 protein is CASSRTSENLAGEQFF. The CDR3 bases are TGTGCCAGCAGTAGGACTAGCGAAAACCTGGCGGGTGAGCAGTTCTTC.

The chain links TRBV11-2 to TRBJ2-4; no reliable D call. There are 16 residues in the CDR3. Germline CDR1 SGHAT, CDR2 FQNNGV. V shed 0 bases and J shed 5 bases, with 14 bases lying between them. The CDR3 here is CASSLDRGQTQNIQYF. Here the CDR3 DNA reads TGTGCCAGCAGCTTAGATCGTGGGCAGACCCAAAACATTCAGTACTTC.

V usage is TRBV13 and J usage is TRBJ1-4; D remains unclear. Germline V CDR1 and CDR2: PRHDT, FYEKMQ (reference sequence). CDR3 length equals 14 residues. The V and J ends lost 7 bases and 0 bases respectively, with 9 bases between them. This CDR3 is CASTEQTTNEKLFF. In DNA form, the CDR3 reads TGTGCCAGCACCGAACAGACAACTAATGAAAAACTGTTTTTT. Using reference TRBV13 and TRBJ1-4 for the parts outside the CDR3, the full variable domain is AAGVIQSPRHLIKEKRETATLKCYPIPRHDTVYWYQQGPGQDPQFLISFYEKMQSDKGSIPDRFSAQQFSDYHSELNMSSLELGDSALYFCASTEQTTNEKLFFGSGTQLSVL.

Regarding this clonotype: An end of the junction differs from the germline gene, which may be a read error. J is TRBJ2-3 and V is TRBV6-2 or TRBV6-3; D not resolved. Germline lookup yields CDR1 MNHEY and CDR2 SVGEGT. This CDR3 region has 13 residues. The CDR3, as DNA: TGTGCCAGCCGTTACACATATGGGGATACGCAGTATTTT. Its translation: CASRYTYGDTQYF.

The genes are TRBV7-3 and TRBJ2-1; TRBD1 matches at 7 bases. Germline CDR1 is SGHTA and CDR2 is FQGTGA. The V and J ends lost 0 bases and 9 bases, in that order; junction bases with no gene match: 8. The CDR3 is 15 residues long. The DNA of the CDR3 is TGTGCCAGCAGCTTAACTGGGCAGGGGGTCGGTGAGCAGTTCTTC. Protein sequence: CASSLTGQGVGEQFF. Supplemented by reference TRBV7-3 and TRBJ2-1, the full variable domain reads GAGVSQTPSNKVTEKGKYVELRCDPISGHTALYWYRQSLGQGPEFLIYFQGTGAADDSGLPNDRFFAVRPEGSVSTLKIQRTERGDSAVYLCASSLTGQGVGEQFFGPGTRLTVL.

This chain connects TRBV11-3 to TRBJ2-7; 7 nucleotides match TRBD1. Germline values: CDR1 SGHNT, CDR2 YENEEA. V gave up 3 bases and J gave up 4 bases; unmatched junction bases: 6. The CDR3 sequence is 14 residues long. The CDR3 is CASSLQGVSYEQYF. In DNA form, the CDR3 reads TGTGCCAGCAGCTTGCAGGGGGTCTCGTACGAGCAGTACTTC.

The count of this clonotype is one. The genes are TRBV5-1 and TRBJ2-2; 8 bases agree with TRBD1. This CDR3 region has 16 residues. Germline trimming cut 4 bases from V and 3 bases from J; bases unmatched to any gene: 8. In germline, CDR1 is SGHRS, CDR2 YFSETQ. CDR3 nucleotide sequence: TGCGCCAGCAGCAACAGACAGGGGTTGGACACCGGGGAGCTGTTTTTT. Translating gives CASSNRQGLDTGELFF.

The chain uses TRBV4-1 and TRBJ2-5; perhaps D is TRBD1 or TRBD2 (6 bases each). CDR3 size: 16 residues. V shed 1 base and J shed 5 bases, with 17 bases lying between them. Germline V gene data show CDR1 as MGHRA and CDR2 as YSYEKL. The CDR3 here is CASSQGVTGAGETQYF. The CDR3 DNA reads TGCGCCAGCAGCCAAGGAGTGACGGGGGCCGGGGAGACCCAGTACTTC.

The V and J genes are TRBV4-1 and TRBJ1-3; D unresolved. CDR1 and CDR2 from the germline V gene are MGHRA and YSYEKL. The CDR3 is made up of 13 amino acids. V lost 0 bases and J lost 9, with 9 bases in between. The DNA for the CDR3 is TGCGCCAGCAGCCAAGATAGAGCTGCCACCATATATTTT. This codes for CASSQDRAATIYF.

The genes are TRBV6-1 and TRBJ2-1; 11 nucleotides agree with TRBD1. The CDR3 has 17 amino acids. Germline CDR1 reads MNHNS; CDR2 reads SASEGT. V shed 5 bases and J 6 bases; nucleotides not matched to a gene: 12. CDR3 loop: CASSPLGRTGGCNEQFF. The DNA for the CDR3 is TGTGCCAGCAGTCCCCTCGGTCGGACAGGGGGCTGCAATGAGCAGTTCTTC.